Each of the 30 T cell receptor beta chains below was sequenced from the same sample in a study of cytomegalovirus exposure and HLA in healthy donors. The primer mix had 60 Vbeta and 13 Jbeta primers. Some clones are missing from TCRdb's copy, which holds only in-frame ones; the method was immunoSEQ multiplex PCR. Of 90,000 to 95,000 clones listed, around four fifths are singletons. The sequenced material came from PBMCs. The receptors come from a male donor in good health and CMV-seropositive.

The V gene is TRBV5-1, the J gene TRBJ2-5; 7 positions agree with TRBD2. The J call could be wrong; TRBJ2-7 is a better fit for the DNA end. Germline assignment: CDR1 SGHRS and CDR2 YFSETQ. The length of the CDR3 is 15 residues. The CDR3 sequence: CASSLGGGRTYEQYF. The CDR3 DNA reads TGCGCCAGCAGCTTGGGTGGCGGGAGAACGTACGAGCAGTACTTC.

The chain is built from TRBV7-9 and TRBJ2-7; D perhaps matches TRBD1 (6 bases). The V and J ends lost 2 bases and 0 bases respectively, with 14 bases between them. CDR3 length equals 16 residues. Per the germline V gene, CDR1 is SEHNR and CDR2 is FQNEAQ (reference sequence). CDR3 sequence reads: CASSLQGRGGSYEQYF. DNA for the CDR3: TGTGCCAGCAGCTTACAGGGCAGAGGGGGCTCCTACGAGCAGTACTTC.

The rearrangement uses TRBV5-5 and TRBJ2-7; D is undetermined. The CDR3 is 15 amino acids. Looked up from germline, CDR1 is SGHKS and CDR2 is YYEKEE (reference sequence). V lost 1 base and J lost 4, with 15 bases in between. CDR3 bases: TGTGCCAGCAGCTTGTACCACTTTACTTTGTACGAGCAGTACTTC. It is translated as CASSLYHFTLYEQYF.

This clone was observed a single time. The sample carries other DNA sequences with the same CDR3. The rearrangement uses TRBV7-9 and TRBJ1-1; D ambiguous. Deletions cut 6 bases from V and 4 bases from J, with 9 bases between. Germline-derived CDR1 and CDR2 are SEHNR and FQNEAQ (reference sequence). The CDR3 covers 12 residues. The CDR3 sequence: CASRAVGTEAFF. CDR3 sequence (DNA): TGTGCCAGCAGGGCGGTCGGCACTGAAGCTTTCTTT.

The chain carries TRBV7-2 and TRBJ2-5; D uncertain. Per germline, CDR1 SGHTA and CDR2 FQGNSA. The V gene lost 2 bases and the J gene lost 5 bases, with 6 bases spanning the gap. This CDR3 spans 12 amino acids. The CDR3 loop reads CASSLHRETQYF. The CDR3 DNA sequence: TGTGCCAGCAGCTTACATCGGGAGACCCAGTACTTC.

V is TRBV7-9 and J is TRBJ1-3, with 9 bases matching TRBD1. V gave up 4 bases and J gave up 4 bases; unmatched junction bases: 8. The germline gives CDR1 SEHNR, CDR2 FQNEAQ (reference sequence). The CDR3 spans 16 residues. The chain's CDR3 is CASSSLGDRAGNTIYF. In DNA, the CDR3 is TGTGCCAGCAGCTCCCTGGGGGACAGGGCAGGAAACACCATATATTTT.

This clone has just a few counts. V gene TRBV6-4 combines with J gene TRBJ2-2; D possibly corresponds to TRBD1 (6 bases). Germline CDR1 reads MRHNA; CDR2 reads SNTAGT. CDR3 length: 13 amino acids. V lost 6 bases, J lost 6 bases, and 11 bases lay in between. CDR3 loop: CASRQGNAGELFF. CDR3 bases: TGTGCCAGCAGACAGGGAAATGCCGGGGAGCTGTTTTTT.

The V gene is TRBV5-6, the J gene TRBJ2-5, with 7 nucleotides matching TRBD1. The CDR3 covers 13 residues. Germline V lookup: CDR1 SGHDT, CDR2 YYEEEE. V dropped 1 base and J dropped 4; count of bases not matched to a gene: 1. CDR3 sequence reads: CASSLYRGETQYF. Written as DNA, the CDR3 is TGTGCCAGCAGCTTGTACAGGGGAGAGACCCAGTACTTC.

The genes are TRBV5-4 and TRBJ1-2, with TRBD1 as a possible D gene (6 bases). V was shortened by 2 bases and J by 4 bases, with 9 bases between the two germline ends. This CDR3 contains 13 residues. Germline V CDR1 and CDR2: SGHNT, YYREEE (reference sequence). CDR3 sequence: CASSFKGVYGYTF. The CDR3 region has the DNA TGTGCCAGCAGCTTTAAGGGGGTCTATGGCTACACCTTC. The whole variable domain, filled in from reference TRBV5-4 and TRBJ1-2, reads ETGVTQSPTHLIKTRGQQVTLRCSSQSGHNTVSWYQQALGQGPQFIFQYYREEENGRGNFPPRFSGLQFPNYSSELNVNALELDDSALYLCASSFKGVYGYTFGSGTRLTVV.

The rearrangement joins TRBV19 to TRBJ1-2; 9 bases line up with TRBD1. The V gene's germline CDR1 is LNHDA and CDR2 SQIVND (reference sequence). With 2 bases clipped from V and 7 bases from J, the junction kept 8 bases outside the gene matches. This CDR3 region has 15 residues. The CDR3 DNA reads TGTGCCAGTAGTATATGGGGACAGGGCGGGAGTGGCTACACCTTC. Encoded protein: CASSIWGQGGSGYTF.

V gene TRBV11-2 combines with J gene TRBJ2-3; no reliable D call. The CDR3 has 14 residues. Per the germline V gene, CDR1 is SGHAT and CDR2 is FQNNGV. V gave up 3 bases and J gave up 2 bases, with 9 bases separating them. This CDR3 reads CASSLSEFTDTQYF. CDR3 nucleotide sequence: TGTGCCAGCAGCTTGTCTGAGTTCACAGATACGCAGTATTTT.

V and J are TRBV4-2 and TRBJ2-3, with TRBD2 matching over 7 bases. The CDR3 loop spans 16 amino acids. Losses at the gene ends were 0 bases for V and 1 base for J; bases not matched to a gene: 4. Germline CDR1 and CDR2: LGHNA and YNFKEQ. The CDR3 DNA sequence: TGTGCCAGCAGCCAAGAGACTAGCCCCCGCACAGATACGCAGTATTTT. Residues: CASSQETSPRTDTQYF.

The J gene is TRBJ1-3, the V gene TRBV6-5, with a possible D match to TRBD1 (5 bases). Per germline, CDR1 MNHEY and CDR2 SVGAGI. This CDR3 spans 15 amino acids. V dropped 6 bases and J dropped 0 bases, with 12 bases sitting between them. The CDR3 nucleotides are TGTGCCAGCAGGCGGGACGGGGTCTCTGGAAACACCATATATTTT. Translating gives CASRRDGVSGNTIYF.

This chain links TRBV5-1 with TRBJ1-2; TRBD1 agrees at 12 bases. Germline V lookup: CDR1 SGHRS, CDR2 YFSETQ. V lost 4 bases and J lost 6; bases outside the gene matches: 10. This CDR3 spans 16 amino acids. CDR3 sequence reads: CASSTGTGGLRDGYTF. The CDR3 bases are TGCGCCAGCAGCACCGGGACAGGGGGCCTCAGGGATGGCTACACCTTC.

V usage is TRBV28 and J usage is TRBJ2-6; tentative D call: TRBD2 (6 bases). The germline gives CDR1 MDHEN, CDR2 SYDVKM. V lost 3 bases to trimming and J lost 0 bases, with 6 bases between them. This CDR3 is 15 amino acids long. CDR3 residues: CASSLGGSGANVLTF. For the CDR3, the DNA is TGTGCCAGCAGTTTGGGGGGCTCTGGGGCCAACGTCCTGACTTTC.

The chain carries TRBV10-1 and TRBJ1-5; 10 bases are shared with TRBD1. CDR3 length: 18 amino acids. Germline V gene sequence: CDR1 WNHNN, CDR2 SYGVQD (reference sequence). V lost 6 bases and J lost 0; bases outside the gene matches: 11. Here the CDR3 DNA reads TGCGCCAGCAGGATCGAAGGACAGGGGGTTTATAGCAATCAGCCCCAGCATTTT. Residues: CASRIEGQGVYSNQPQHF.

The chain has TRBV9 and TRBJ1-1; TRBD1 agrees at 8 bases. The CDR3 contains 13 residues. V dropped 5 bases and J dropped 10; count of bases not matched to a gene: 10. The germline CDR1 and CDR2 sequences are SGDLS and YYNGEE. The DNA for the CDR3 is TGTGCCAGCAGGGCCGCACAGGGGGGGGGAGCTTTCTTT. This gives the protein CASRAAQGGGAFF.

The chain is built from TRBV5-1 and TRBJ1-6, with 9 bases matching TRBD1. V dropped 0 bases and J dropped 11; count of bases not matched to a gene: 3. Germline CDR1 is SGHRS and CDR2 is YFSETQ. The CDR3 is 14 amino acids. In nucleotides, the CDR3 is TGCGCCAGCAGCTTGGAGGGACAGGGCCCACCCCTCCACTTT. Translation gives CASSLEGQGPPLHF. Filled out from reference TRBV5-1 and TRBJ1-6, the complete variable domain reads KAGVTQTPRYLIKTRGQQVTLSCSPISGHRSVSWYQQTPGQGLQFLFEYFSETQRNKGNFPGRFSGRQFSNSRSEMNVSTLELGDSALYLCASSLEGQGPPLHFGNGTRLTVT.

The chain recombines TRBV5-6 with TRBJ2-7; TRBD2 aligns across 9 bases. There are 14 residues in the CDR3. Germline trimming cut 3 bases from V and 4 bases from J; bases unmatched to any gene: 5. CDR1 SGHDT and CDR2 YYEEEE come from the germline V gene. The CDR3 loop reads CASSYPGLAYEQYF. Written as DNA, the CDR3 is TGTGCCAGCAGCTACCCGGGACTAGCATACGAGCAGTACTTC. Combining the CDR3 with reference TRBV5-6 and TRBJ2-7 gives the whole variable domain DAGVTQSPTHLIKTRGQQVTLRCSPKSGHDTVSWYQQALGQGPQFIFQYYEEEERQRGNFPDRFSGHQFPNYSSELNVNALLLGDSALYLCASSYPGLAYEQYFGPGTRLTVT.

The CDR3 spells CASSPDRVNGYTF. In nucleotides, the CDR3 is TGTGCCAGCTCACCTGACAGGGTCAACGGCTACACCTTC. The genes are TRBV18 and TRBJ1-2; 7 bases line up with TRBD1. Germline V gives CDR1 KGHSH, CDR2 LQKENI. Trimming took 3 bases from V and 8 from J; bases not matched to a gene: 6. The CDR3 has 13 residues.

V is TRBV27 and J is TRBJ1-2, with 9 bases matching TRBD1. The CDR3 length is 13 residues. CDR1 MNHEY and CDR2 SMNVEV come from the germline V gene (reference sequence). Trimming took 4 bases from V and 8 from J; bases not matched to a gene: 5. The CDR3 loop is CASSSGQGKGYTF. The CDR3 DNA follows: TGTGCCAGCAGTTCGGGACAGGGCAAGGGCTACACCTTC.

The V gene is TRBV19, the J gene TRBJ1-5; D is possibly TRBD1 (6 bases). This CDR3 spans 15 amino acids. CDR1 and CDR2 from the germline V gene are LNHDA and SQIVND (reference sequence). Trimming removed 6 bases at V and 5 bases at J, with 17 bases between. This chain's CDR3 is CASSLPTDRYQPQHF. The CDR3 region has the DNA TGTGCCAGTAGCCTGCCCACCGACAGGTATCAGCCCCAGCATTTT.

The J gene is TRBJ2-1, the V gene TRBV29-1, with TRBD2 matching over 14 bases. CDR3 length equals 17 residues. After removal of 4 bases from V and 4 bases from J, the junction contained 9 bases not matched to a gene. The V gene's germline CDR1 is SQVTM and CDR2 ANQGSEA. CDR3: CSVVMTSGRVSYNEQFF. CDR3 sequence (DNA): TGCAGCGTTGTGATGACTAGCGGGAGGGTCAGTTACAATGAGCAGTTCTTC.

V gene TRBV28 combines with J gene TRBJ2-2; D possibly corresponds to TRBD2 (6 bases). Germline lookup yields CDR1 MDHEN and CDR2 SYDVKM. Between the trimmed V and J ends, which lost 6 bases and 1 base, there was a span of 27 bases. The CDR3 contains 20 residues. In DNA form, the CDR3 reads TGTGCCAGCAGAAAGACTAGTATGAGCGGTCTGCTCAGGAACACCGGGGAGCTGTTTTTT. Translating gives CASRKTSMSGLLRNTGELFF.

The chain recombines TRBV30 with TRBJ2-3, with D perhaps matching TRBD2 (5 bases). CDR1 GTSNPN and CDR2 SVGIG come from the germline V gene (reference sequence). Trimming pared 5 bases from V and 3 bases from J, leaving 12 bases between. The CDR3 length is 13 residues. The chain's CDR3 is CAWSRRGTDTQYF. CDR3 bases: TGTGCCTGGTCCCGAAGAGGGACAGATACGCAGTATTTT.

The chain combines TRBV6-4 with TRBJ2-1; no clear D. With 4 bases removed from V and 4 bases from J, the gap between germline ends came to 14 bases. Germline V gene lookup returns CDR1 MRHNA and CDR2 SNTAGT. The CDR3 contains 15 residues. DNA of the CDR3: TGTGCCAGCAGTGCCGTTGTTACTAAATACAATGAGCAGTTCTTC. It encodes CASSAVVTKYNEQFF.

A few counts support this clone. The sample contains more than one DNA sequence encoding this CDR3. The gene calls are TRBV6-1 and TRBJ1-5; perhaps TRBD1 as D (5 bases). The length of the CDR3 is 15 residues. CDR1 and CDR2 (germline): MNHNS, SASEGT. With 2 bases removed from V and 1 base from J, the gap between germline ends came to 9 bases. CDR3 protein: CASSEFGGSNQPQHF. In DNA form, the CDR3 reads TGTGCCAGCAGTGAATTTGGGGGGAGCAATCAGCCCCAGCATTTT.

The chain carries TRBV7-2 and TRBJ2-7, with TRBD2 identical over 15 bases. The CDR3 is 13 amino acids. V shed 8 bases and J 4 bases; nucleotides not matched to a gene: 0. The germline V gene has CDR1 SGHTA and CDR2 FQGNSA. CDR3 sequence reads: CASGLAGGYEQYF. DNA for the CDR3: TGTGCCAGCGGACTAGCGGGGGGGTACGAGCAGTACTTC.

The genes are TRBV5-4 and TRBJ1-1; possible D gene TRBD1, 6 bases. The CDR3 sequence is 16 residues long. Germline-derived CDR1 and CDR2 are SGHNT and YYREEE (reference sequence). Trimming removed 2 bases at V and 0 bases at J, with 14 bases between. CDR3 sequence (DNA): TGTGCCAGCAGCTTAGGGGGTCTAAGGATGAACACTGAAGCTTTCTTT. The encoded protein is CASSLGGLRMNTEAFF.

The chain has TRBV14 and TRBJ2-1; D is perhaps TRBD2 (6 bases). The V gene's germline CDR1 is SGHDN and CDR2 FVKESK. This CDR3 is 17 amino acids long. Trimming pared 4 bases from V and 0 bases from J, leaving 16 bases between. CDR3 sequence (DNA): TGTGCCAGCAGCCCCTTAGGCCTAGCGACCTCCTACAATGAGCAGTTCTTC. It is translated as CASSPLGLATSYNEQFF.